There are a few counts of the clone carrying this T cell receptor beta chain. Other DNA sequences in this sample translate to the same CDR3. This record belongs to a study of control samples from healthy donors and cancer patients. Germline V lookup: CDR1 LGHDT, CDR2 YNNKEL (reference sequence). The ends were cut back, 7 bases at V and 7 bases at J, with 16 bases in the middle. The CDR3 runs 13 residues. Assay used: immunoSEQ multiplex PCR; TCRdb lists only in-frame clones, some missing. The table shows around 100,000 clones, with about 89% occurring only once. The TCR sequence derives from a man younger than 45 in good health. Sequencing was performed on blood. The J gene is TRBJ1-1, the V gene TRBV3-1 (or the pseudogene TRBV3-2); D is ambiguous. Written as DNA, the CDR3 is TGTGCCAGCACCCCAGGAGACTACCGTGAAGCTTTCTTT. Amino acid sequence: CASTPGDYREAFF.